The 17 T cell receptor beta chains given below trace back to one sample, sequenced in a study of technical replicates of blood from several donors. TCRdb's table, derived via immunoSEQ multiplex PCR, lists solely in-frame clones and lacks some. The repertoire includes roughly 85,000 clones, about 93% of them detected once, and 0.2% to 0.3% sits in the top ten. Sequences were obtained from T cells isolated from PBMCs. These TCRs come from a human donor in good health.

V is TRBV15 and J is TRBJ2-5; D ambiguous. Germline CDR1 LNHNV, CDR2 YYDKDF (reference sequence). This CDR3 contains 17 residues. V was pared by 3 bases and J by 5 bases, with 22 bases between. CDR3 sequence: CATSSYAPRRKEETQYF. CDR3 in DNA: TGTGCCACCAGCAGCTACGCCCCGAGACGGAAGGAGGAGACCCAGTACTTC.

The chain links TRBV10-3 to TRBJ2-3, with 13 bases aligning to TRBD2. The germline V gene has CDR1 ENHRY and CDR2 SYGVKD. This CDR3 has 17 amino acids. Trimming at V came to 6 bases and at J to 2 bases, leaving 8 bases not matched to a gene. Written as DNA, the CDR3 is TGTGCCATCAGCCGGACTAGCGGGGGCGACCACACAGATACGCAGTATTTT. Residues: CAISRTSGGDHTDTQYF.

V is TRBV15 and J is TRBJ1-2; TRBD1 might be the D (6 bases). This CDR3 is built from 14 residues. Trimming pared 3 bases from V and 5 bases from J, leaving 13 bases between. Germline loops: CDR1 LNHNV, CDR2 YYDKDF (reference sequence). CDR3 amino acids: CATSSSARGYGYTF. Here the CDR3 DNA reads TGTGCCACCAGCAGCTCGGCCAGGGGATATGGCTACACCTTC. Variable domain in full (rest from reference TRBV15 and TRBJ1-2): DAMVIQNPRYQVTQFGKPVTLSCSQTLNHNVMYWYQQKSSQAPKLLFHYYDKDFNNEADTPDNFQSRRPNTSFCFLDIRSPGLGDTAMYLCATSSSARGYGYTFGSGTRLTVV.

The rearrangement links TRBV7-3 to TRBJ1-1, with D unclear. V gave up 2 bases and J gave up 4 bases, with 8 bases separating them. There are 13 residues in the CDR3. The germline CDR1 and CDR2 sequences are SGHTA and FQGTGA. The CDR3, as DNA: TGTGCCAGCAGCTTAGGAGGGCCCACTGAAGCTTTCTTT. Translating gives CASSLGGPTEAFF.

The V call is TRBV29-1, the J call TRBJ1-2; D is uncertain. The CDR3 is made up of 13 amino acids. Per germline, CDR1 SQVTM and CDR2 ANQGSEA. V lost 1 base and J 0 bases, leaving 6 bases between the germline ends. For the CDR3, the DNA is TGCAGCGTTGAAGGCGATACTAACTATGGCTACACCTTC. Its translation: CSVEGDTNYGYTF.

The chain combines TRBV11-3 with TRBJ2-7; TRBD2 might be the D (6 bases). Trimming removed 6 bases at V and 4 bases at J, with 19 bases between. The germline V gene encodes CDR1 SGHNT and CDR2 YENEEA. CDR3 length: 15 residues. CDR3 region: CASSQSSGPSYEQYF. The CDR3 DNA reads as TGTGCCAGCAGTCAATCCAGCGGGCCGTCGTACGAGCAGTACTTC.

The gene calls are TRBV9 and TRBJ2-7; the D gene is possibly TRBD2 (5 bases). This CDR3 region has 14 residues. From germline, CDR1 is SGDLS and CDR2 YYNGEE. With 0 bases removed from V and 3 bases from J, the gap between germline ends came to 10 bases. In nucleotides, the CDR3 is TGTGCCAGCAGCGTAGGGGCAGGACTCTACGAGCAGTACTTC. It codes for CASSVGAGLYEQYF.

The V and J genes are TRBV5-4 and TRBJ2-2, with no clear D. The CDR3 runs 15 residues. V dropped 4 bases and J dropped 7 bases, with 17 bases sitting between them. Germline values: CDR1 SGHNT, CDR2 YYREEE (reference sequence). The CDR3 DNA follows: TGTGCCAGCAGCCCTCTCTCGGGTATTCGCGGGGAGCTGTTTTTT. Its translation: CASSPLSGIRGELFF.

In DNA, the CDR3 is TGTGCCAGCAGCTTAGCAACAGCGGGAGTGGCCAAAAACATTCAGTACTTC. It is translated as CASSLATAGVAKNIQYF. This sequence joins TRBV13 and TRBJ2-4, with 8 positions matching TRBD2. The CDR3 covers 17 residues. CDR1 is PRHDT, CDR2 FYEKMQ, per germline (reference sequence). The V and J ends lost 1 base and 1 base, in that order; junction bases with no gene match: 6.

V and J are TRBV6-5 and TRBJ1-5, with a tentative D call TRBD1 (6 bases). The CDR3 sequence is 13 residues long. Germline CDR1 is MNHEY and CDR2 is SVGAGI. Trimming removed 6 bases from V and 1 base from J, with 7 bases in between. The CDR3 DNA sequence: TGTGCCAGCAGCGGACAGAGCAATCAGCCCCAGCATTTT. Residues: CASSGQSNQPQHF.

The chain has TRBV19 and TRBJ2-7, with 11 positions matching TRBD2. CDR3 length equals 13 residues. Germline CDR1 is LNHDA and CDR2 is SQIVND (reference sequence). J was trimmed by 3 bases and V by 6 bases; bases with no gene match: 1. This chain's CDR3 is CASSLAGGYEQYF. DNA for the CDR3: TGTGCCAGTAGCCTAGCGGGGGGCTACGAGCAGTACTTC.

CDR3 in DNA: TGTGCCAGCAGTTATACGGGGGGGCGCGAGACCCAGTACTTC. Residues: CASSYTGGRETQYF. The rearrangement uses TRBV6-6 and TRBJ2-5, with 8 bases lining up with TRBD2. The CDR3 is made up of 14 amino acids. CDR1 and CDR2 (germline): MNHNY, SVGAGI (reference sequence). V was clipped by 3 bases and J by 5 bases; unmatched bases: 5.

The chain is built from TRBV4-1 and TRBJ2-2, with 7 bases aligning to TRBD2. CDR1 is MGHRA and CDR2 is YSYEKL in the germline V gene. V shed 6 bases and J 5 bases; nucleotides not matched to a gene: 6. The CDR3 totals 14 residues. The CDR3 protein is CASRHPGGTGELFF. The CDR3, as DNA: TGCGCCAGCAGGCATCCCGGGGGGACCGGGGAGCTGTTTTTT.

This clone was detected only once. The V gene is TRBV2, the J gene TRBJ2-1, with TRBD1 identical over 8 bases. The CDR3 length is 13 residues. Germline trimming cut 11 bases from V and 10 bases from J; bases unmatched to any gene: 13. The V gene's germline CDR1 is SNHLY and CDR2 FYNNEI. CDR3 sequence reads: CAFEDRVQGEQFF. CDR3 DNA: TGTGCCTTCGAGGACAGGGTACAAGGGGAGCAGTTCTTC.

This chain uses TRBV27 with TRBJ1-5, with D perhaps TRBD1 (5 bases). This CDR3 is 14 amino acids long. Trimming pared 6 bases from V and 4 bases from J, leaving 13 bases between. The germline V gene has CDR1 MNHEY and CDR2 SMNVEV (reference sequence). CDR3 sequence reads: CASRDSGPNQPQHF. The CDR3 DNA follows: TGTGCCAGCAGGGATTCAGGGCCGAATCAGCCCCAGCATTTT.

This clone was recorded a few times. The chain uses TRBV14 and TRBJ1-2; D may be TRBD1 (5 bases). Germline V gene lookup returns CDR1 SGHDN and CDR2 FVKESK. The CDR3 spans 14 residues. Trimming removed 1 base from V and 7 bases from J, with 13 bases in between. This CDR3 reads CASSQGTAQGGYTF. In DNA form, the CDR3 reads TGTGCCAGCAGCCAAGGGACCGCTCAGGGTGGCTACACCTTC.

J is TRBJ2-7 and V is TRBV15; TRBD1 matches 7 bases. Losses at the gene ends were 0 bases for V and 2 bases for J; bases not matched to a gene: 7. The CDR3 has 16 residues. CDR1 is LNHNV and CDR2 is YYDKDF in the germline V gene (reference sequence). CDR3 region: CATSREGTASTYEQYF. DNA for the CDR3: TGTGCCACCAGCAGAGAAGGGACAGCCTCTACCTACGAGCAGTACTTC.